The rows below give T cell receptor beta chains drawn from one sample of a study of OX40 agonist ivuxolimab in advanced cancers. Assay: immunoSEQ multiplex PCR; the TCRdb copy retains only in-frame clones and omits some. The data show about 82,000 clones, with around 84% seen just once and 6% to 8% held by the top ten. Here the sequenced sample was CD4+ or CD8+ T cells sorted from blood, taken in a trial of the OX40 agonist ivuxolimab. The source of these receptors is an adult with an advanced solid tumor such as melanoma, head and neck, liver or kidney cancer. Both conserved end residues are part of each CDR3. The D gene is left open where the match is weak. Clone size is shown for a subset of rows, as once, few, many or a class of expanded clone.

j_gene | d_gene | v_gene | abundance | CDR3nt | CDR3aa
TRBJ1-1 | . | TRBV2 | . | TGTGCCATTAGGTGGAACACTGAAGCTTTCTTT | CAIRWNTEAFF
TRBJ2-2 | TRBD2 | TRBV10-3 | medium-sized | TGTGCCATCAGTCGACTAGCGGGGGCAAACACCGGGGAGCTGTTTTTT | CAISRLAGANTGELFF
TRBJ1-1 | . | TRBV7-9 | . | TGTGCCAGCAGCTTAGGTGGGGGGACCACTGAAGCTTTCTTT | CASSLGGGTTEAFF
TRBJ1-2 | TRBD1 | TRBV18 | medium-sized | TGTGCCAGCTCGCCGGGACAGGGGGCAGGTGGCTACACCTTC | CASSPGQGAGGYTF
TRBJ1-5 | . | TRBV4-1 | . | TGCGCCAGCAGCCCGGCGGGGAAAGGCAATCAGCCCCAGCATTTT | CASSPAGKGNQPQHF
TRBJ1-3 | . | TRBV2 | . | TGTGCCAGCAGTGAAAACGGGCTCCAGGGAAACACCATATATTTT | CASSENGLQGNTIYF
TRBJ2-1 | TRBD2 | TRBV6-1 | . | TGTGCCAGCAGGGAATTTAGCGGGGGCTGGGATGAGCAGTTCTTC | CASREFSGGWDEQFF
TRBJ1-5 | TRBD1 | TRBV27 | . | TGTGCCAGCAGCCCACAGGGGTACTACCAGCCCCAGCATTTT | CASSPQGYYQPQHF
TRBJ2-5 | . | TRBV11-2 | . | TGTGCCAGCAGCCCTTCATATACAGGCAAACAAGAGACCCAGTACTTC | CASSPSYTGKQETQYF
TRBJ1-1 | . | TRBV5-4 | . | TGTGCCAGCAGCTTGAGGGGGATTGACACTGAAGCTTTCTTT | CASSLRGIDTEAFF
TRBJ2-3 | . | TRBV2 | once | TGTGCCAGCAGTGAGAGCCCGTGGGATACGCAGTATTTT | CASSESPWDTQYF
TRBJ2-1 | . | TRBV7-8 | few | TGTGCCAGCAGCCCTCCACGAGGGGAGCAGTTCTTC | CASSPPRGEQFF
TRBJ2-1 | TRBD2 | TRBV25-1 | . | TGTGCCAGCAGTGATACTAGCGGACACAATGAGCAGTTCTTC | CASSDTSGHNEQFF
TRBJ2-2 | TRBD2 | TRBV19 | . | TGTGCCAGTAGTACCGGAGGTAGCGGGAGTAAGACCGGGGAGCTGTTTTTT | CASSTGGSGSKTGELFF
TRBJ2-7 | . | TRBV30 | . | TGTGCCTGGAGTGAAAGCAGGTACGAGCAGTACTTC | CAWSESRYEQYF
TRBJ1-2 | TRBD1 | TRBV9 | few | TGTGCCAGCAGCGAGGTAGGGGGCGGCTACACCTTC | CASSEVGGGYTF
TRBJ1-3 | . | TRBV7-2 | . | TGTGCCAGCAGCTTAGATGGAGAGGGGAGCTCTGGAAACACCATATATTTT | CASSLDGEGSSGNTIYF
TRBJ2-7 | . | TRBV6-5 | . | TGTGCCAGCAGTTCGGGACCTTATGTGAACGAGCAGTACTTC | CASSSGPYVNEQYF
TRBJ1-2 | . | TRBV6-5 | few | TGTGCCAGCAGTTACTCTGCCGGGCTCGTAGATGGCTACACCTTC | CASSYSAGLVDGYTF
TRBJ2-7 | TRBD1 | TRBV5-1 | . | TGCGCCAGCAGCTCGATTTATTCGACAGGGAACGAGCAGTACTTC | CASSSIYSTGNEQYF
TRBJ1-3 | TRBD1 | TRBV27 | once | TGTGCCAGCAGTCAGGGACAGGGGTACGGAAACACCATATATTTT | CASSQGQGYGNTIYF
TRBJ2-1 | . | TRBV19 | once | TGTGCCAGTACACCGGGACACACCTACAATGAGCAGTTCTTC | CASTPGHTYNEQFF
TRBJ2-5 | . | TRBV6-5 | . | TGTGCCAGCAGTTATGTTGGTGGGGCGGGGGAGACCCAGTACTTC | CASSYVGGAGETQYF
TRBJ1-5 | . | TRBV6-6 | . | TGTGCCAGCAGTTACGGCAGGGCTCAGCCCCAGCATTTT | CASSYGRAQPQHF
TRBJ1-4 | . | TRBV4-1 | . | TGCGCCAGCAGCCAAGATCTTACCAGGGTCGGGGGTGAAAAACTGTTTTTT | CASSQDLTRVGGEKLFF
TRBJ1-5 | . | TRBV18 | . | TGTGCCAGCTCGTCCGGCGTAGGCAATCAGCCCCAGCATTTT | CASSSGVGNQPQHF
TRBJ1-1 | TRBD1 | TRBV7-3 | many | TGTGCCAGCAGCCGACAGGGAGGACCCCCTTCAATGAACACTGAAGCTTTCTTT | CASSRQGGPPSMNTEAFF